This record concerns one T cell receptor (beta chain) sequence. Other nucleotide sequences in the sample specify the same CDR3. This entry comes from a study of shared clonotypes between healthy human individuals. Here immunoSEQ multiplex PCR was the method, and the copy in TCRdb shows in-frame clones only, minus some. The table has over a million clones, around 78% seen once; the top ten hold 0.5% to 0.6%. The V and J ends lost 1 base and 0 bases respectively, with 6 bases between them. Germline CDR1 is SGHNT and CDR2 is YENEEA. The CDR3 length is 15 residues. The source is a man younger than 35 in good health. Some clones in this sample may be carry-over from other donors' samples. The sample taken for sequencing was memory CD4+ T cells from PBMCs. Subset denoted: CD45RA-negative fraction. V usage is TRBV11-3 and J usage is TRBJ2-2; possibly TRBD2 for D (6 bases). The chain's CDR3 is CASSLGGANTGELFF. The CDR3 nucleotides read TGTGCCAGCAGCTTAGGGGGGGCGAACACCGGGGAGCTGTTTTTT.